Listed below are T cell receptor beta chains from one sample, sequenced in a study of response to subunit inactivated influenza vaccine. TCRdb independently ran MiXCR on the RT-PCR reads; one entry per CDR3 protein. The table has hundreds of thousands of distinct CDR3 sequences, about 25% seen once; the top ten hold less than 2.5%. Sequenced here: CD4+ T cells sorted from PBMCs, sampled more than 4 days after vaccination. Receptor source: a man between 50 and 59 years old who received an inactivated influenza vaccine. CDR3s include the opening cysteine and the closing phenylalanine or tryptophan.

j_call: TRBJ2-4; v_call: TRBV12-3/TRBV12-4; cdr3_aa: CASSRGHKNIQYF
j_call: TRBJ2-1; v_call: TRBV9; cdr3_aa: CASSTTTGTGHNEQFF
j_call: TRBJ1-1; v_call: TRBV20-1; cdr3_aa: CSAREGLGTGIFF
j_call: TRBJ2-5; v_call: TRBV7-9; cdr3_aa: CASRPNQETQYF
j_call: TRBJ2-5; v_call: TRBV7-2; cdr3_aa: CASSRDREATQYF
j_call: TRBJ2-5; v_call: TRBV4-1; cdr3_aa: CASSQEWTGLQETQYF
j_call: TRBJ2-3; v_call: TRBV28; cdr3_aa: CASNRLVPTDTQYF
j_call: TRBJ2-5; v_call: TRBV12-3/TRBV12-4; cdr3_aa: CASSFGIQETQYF
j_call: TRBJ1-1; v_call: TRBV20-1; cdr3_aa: CSAEGMANTEAFF
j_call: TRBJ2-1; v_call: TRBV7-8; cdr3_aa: CASSLDREFGEQFF
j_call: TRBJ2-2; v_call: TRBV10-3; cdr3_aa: CAISGKGTAGGELFF
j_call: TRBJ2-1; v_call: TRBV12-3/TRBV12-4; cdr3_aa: CASSRRGLSHYNEQFF